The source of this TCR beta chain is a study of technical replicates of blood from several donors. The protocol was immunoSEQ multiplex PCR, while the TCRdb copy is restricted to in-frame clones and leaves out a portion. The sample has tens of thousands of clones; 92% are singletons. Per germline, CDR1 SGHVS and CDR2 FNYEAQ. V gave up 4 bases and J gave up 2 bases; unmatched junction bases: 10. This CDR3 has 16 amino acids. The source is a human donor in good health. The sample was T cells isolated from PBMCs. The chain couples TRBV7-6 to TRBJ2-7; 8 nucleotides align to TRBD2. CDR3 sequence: CASSSYPGLGPYEQYF. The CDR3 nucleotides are TGTGCCAGCAGCTCCTATCCGGGACTAGGACCCTACGAGCAGTACTTC.